In this sample, the clone carrying this T cell receptor (beta chain) turned up once. The data stem from a study of blood T cell repertoires in COVID-19. About the study: Collection of acute and convalescent COVID-19 samples took place in the United States, Italy and Spain. T cells, B-cell-depleted T cells, or PBMCs provided the cDNA or gDNA that served as material.

This CDR3 is built from 16 residues. CDR1 and CDR2 from the germline V gene are SGHAT and FQDESV (reference sequence). V gave up 7 bases and J gave up 1 base; unmatched junction bases: 10. Per the original data handling: Quantification of nucleated cells was approximated via reference gene primer amplification. The protocol was immunoSEQ multiplex PCR, while the TCRdb copy is restricted to in-frame clones and leaves out a portion. D and trimming were read from the DNA, whereas the V and J calls and clone size are those reported in that table. The sample records some 73,000 clones, under 90% being singletons.

What was sequenced was peripheral blood. This receptor was obtained from a woman aged 55-70 years with acute or convalescent COVID-19. The chain carries TRBV11-1 and TRBJ2-3; TRBD2 agrees at 8 bases. CDR3 protein: CASTRRAGGRTDTQYF. CDR3 nucleotides: TGTGCCAGCACCCGTCGTGCGGGGGGCCGCACAGATACGCAGTATTTT.